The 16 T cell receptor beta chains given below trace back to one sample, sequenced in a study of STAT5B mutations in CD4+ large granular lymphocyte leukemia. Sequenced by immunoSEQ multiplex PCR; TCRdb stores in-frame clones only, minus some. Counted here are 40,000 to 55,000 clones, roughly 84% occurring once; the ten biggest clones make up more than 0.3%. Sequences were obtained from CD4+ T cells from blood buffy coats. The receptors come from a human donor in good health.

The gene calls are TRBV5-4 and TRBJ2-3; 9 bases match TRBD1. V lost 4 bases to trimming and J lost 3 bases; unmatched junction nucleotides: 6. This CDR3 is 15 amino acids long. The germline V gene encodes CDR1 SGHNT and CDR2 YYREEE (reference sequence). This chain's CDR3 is CASSLPGQGTDTQYF. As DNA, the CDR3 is TGTGCCAGCAGCCTTCCGGGACAGGGAACAGATACGCAGTATTTT.

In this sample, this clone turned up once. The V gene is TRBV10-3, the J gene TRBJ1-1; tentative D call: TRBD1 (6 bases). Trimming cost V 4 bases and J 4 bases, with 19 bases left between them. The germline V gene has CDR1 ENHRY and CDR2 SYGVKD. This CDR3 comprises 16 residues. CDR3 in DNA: TGTGCCATCAGTGTGGGTCAGGGGAGCCTTTCCACTGAAGCTTTCTTT. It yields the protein CAISVGQGSLSTEAFF.

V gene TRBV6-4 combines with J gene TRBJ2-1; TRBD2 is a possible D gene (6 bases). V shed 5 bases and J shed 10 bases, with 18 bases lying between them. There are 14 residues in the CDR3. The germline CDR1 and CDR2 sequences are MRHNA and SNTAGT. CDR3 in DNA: TGTGCCAGCAGTCCCCGGTTAGGGAGGTGGGAGCAGTTCTTC. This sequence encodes CASSPRLGRWEQFF.

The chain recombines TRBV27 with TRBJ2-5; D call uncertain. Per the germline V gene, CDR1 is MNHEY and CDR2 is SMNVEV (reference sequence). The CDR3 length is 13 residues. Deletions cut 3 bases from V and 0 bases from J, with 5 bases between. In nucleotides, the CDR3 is TGTGCCAGCAGTTTTGGTGACCAAGAGACCCAGTACTTC. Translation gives CASSFGDQETQYF.

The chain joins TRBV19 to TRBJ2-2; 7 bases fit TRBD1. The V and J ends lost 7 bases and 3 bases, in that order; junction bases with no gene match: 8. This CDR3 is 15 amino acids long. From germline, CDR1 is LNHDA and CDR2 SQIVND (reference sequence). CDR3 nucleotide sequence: TGTGCCAGTACCATGGACAGGCCCTACACCGGGGAGCTGTTTTTT. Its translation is CASTMDRPYTGELFF.

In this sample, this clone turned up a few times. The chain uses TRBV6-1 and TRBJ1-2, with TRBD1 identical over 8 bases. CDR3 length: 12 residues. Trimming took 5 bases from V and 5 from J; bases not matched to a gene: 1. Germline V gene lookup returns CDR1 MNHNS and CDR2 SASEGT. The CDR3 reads CASSRQGYGYTF. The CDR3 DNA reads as TGTGCCAGCAGTCGACAGGGGTATGGCTACACCTTC.

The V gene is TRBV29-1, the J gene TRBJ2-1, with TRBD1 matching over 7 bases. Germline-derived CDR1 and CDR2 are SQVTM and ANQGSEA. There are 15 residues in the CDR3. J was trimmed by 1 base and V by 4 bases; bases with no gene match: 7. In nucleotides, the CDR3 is TGCAGCGTTGGGGGTGGGGACAGATCCTACAATGAGCAGTTCTTC. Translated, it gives CSVGGGDRSYNEQFF.

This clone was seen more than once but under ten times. This CDR3 reads CASSQTTGFGNQPQHF. The CDR3 nucleotides are TGTGCCAGCAGTCAAACGACAGGGTTTGGCAATCAGCCCCAGCATTTT. The V and J genes are TRBV5-6 and TRBJ1-5; 7 bases match TRBD1. The CDR3 spans 16 residues. The V gene end was trimmed by 5 bases and the J gene end by 2 bases; junction bases not matched to a gene: 10. In germline, CDR1 is SGHDT, CDR2 YYEEEE.

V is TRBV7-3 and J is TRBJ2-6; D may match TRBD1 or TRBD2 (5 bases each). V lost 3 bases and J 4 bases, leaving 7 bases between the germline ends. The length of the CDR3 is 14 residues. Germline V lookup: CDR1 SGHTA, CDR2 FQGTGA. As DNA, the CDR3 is TGTGCCAGCAGCTTCGGGGCCGGGGCCAACGTCCTGACTTTC. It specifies CASSFGAGANVLTF.

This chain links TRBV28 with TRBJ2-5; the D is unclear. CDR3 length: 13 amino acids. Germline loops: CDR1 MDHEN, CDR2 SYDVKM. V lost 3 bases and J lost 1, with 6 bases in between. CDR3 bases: TGTGCCAGCAGTTTCCGCAGCCAAGAGACCCAGTACTTC. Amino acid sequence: CASSFRSQETQYF.

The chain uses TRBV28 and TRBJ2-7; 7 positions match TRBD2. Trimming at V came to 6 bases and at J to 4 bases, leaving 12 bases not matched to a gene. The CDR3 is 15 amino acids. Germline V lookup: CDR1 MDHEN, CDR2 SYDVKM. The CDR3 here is CASSSRGGSRYEQYF. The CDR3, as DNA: TGTGCCAGCAGCTCCCGGGGCGGGAGCCGGTACGAGCAGTACTTC.

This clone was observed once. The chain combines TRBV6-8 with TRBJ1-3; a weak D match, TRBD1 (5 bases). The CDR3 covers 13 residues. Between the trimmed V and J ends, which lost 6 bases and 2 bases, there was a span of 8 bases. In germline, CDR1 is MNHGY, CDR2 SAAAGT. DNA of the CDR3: TGTGCCAGCAGAGAAGGGGCTGGAAACACCATATATTTT. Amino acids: CASREGAGNTIYF.

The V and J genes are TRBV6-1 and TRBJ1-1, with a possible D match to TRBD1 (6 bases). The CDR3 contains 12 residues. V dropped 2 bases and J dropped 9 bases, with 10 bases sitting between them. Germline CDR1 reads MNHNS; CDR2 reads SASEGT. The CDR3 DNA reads TGTGCCAGCAGTGAAAGGCAGGGGCAAGCTTTCTTT. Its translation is CASSERQGQAFF.

The CDR3 region has the DNA TGCGCCAGCAGCTTGGGGACAGGGGGCTCGTTTAGCTCTGGAAACACCATATATTTT. As protein: CASSLGTGGSFSSGNTIYF. The genes are TRBV5-1 and TRBJ1-3; 11 bases fit TRBD1. The V gene end was trimmed by 0 bases and the J gene end by 0 bases; junction bases not matched to a gene: 8. Germline lookup yields CDR1 SGHRS and CDR2 YFSETQ. The CDR3 is 19 residues long.

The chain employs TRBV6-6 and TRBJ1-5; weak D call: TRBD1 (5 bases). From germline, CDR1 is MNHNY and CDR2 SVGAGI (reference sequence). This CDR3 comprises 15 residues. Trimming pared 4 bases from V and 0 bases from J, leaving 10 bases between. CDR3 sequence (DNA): TGTGCCAGCAGTTCTGACAGATATAGCAATCAGCCCCAGCATTTT. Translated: CASSSDRYSNQPQHF.

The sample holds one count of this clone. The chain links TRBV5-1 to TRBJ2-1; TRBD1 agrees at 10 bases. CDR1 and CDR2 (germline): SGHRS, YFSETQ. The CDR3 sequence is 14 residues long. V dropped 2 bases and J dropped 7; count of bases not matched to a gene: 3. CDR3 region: CASSFPGQGNEQFF. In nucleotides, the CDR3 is TGCGCCAGCAGCTTCCCGGGACAGGGGAATGAGCAGTTCTTC.